This T cell receptor beta chain comes out of a study of CD8+CD57+ T cells in acquired aplastic anemia. Across the study: Sorted CD4+ and CD8+ cell DNA averaged 3.2 ug. Broader study findings: Controls and patients did not differ significantly in CD8+ Simpson's diversity.

The study profiled TCR beta VDJ and CDR3 using genomic DNA as template. TCRdb reanalysed the reads using MiXCR and keeps one entry per CDR3 protein. Of around 140,000 distinct CDR3 sequences listed, 41% were seen once; the top ten hold almost 8.5%. Germline values: CDR1 LNHNV, CDR2 YYDKDF (reference sequence). Trimming left V 1 base short and J 3 bases short, with 10 bases between. This CDR3 spans 16 amino acids. With respect to this clonotype: Its antigen is not known.

Sequencing used sorted CD4+, CD8+, or CD8+CD57+ T cells (not recorded which) from PBMCs. This TCR was sampled from a human donor in good health, serving as a control. The rearrangement links TRBV15 to TRBJ2-6; a weak D match, TRBD2 (5 bases). The chain's CDR3 is CATSRGFGVGANVLTF. CDR3 bases: TGTGCCACCAGCAGAGGCTTCGGGGTTGGGGCCAACGTCCTGACTTTC.